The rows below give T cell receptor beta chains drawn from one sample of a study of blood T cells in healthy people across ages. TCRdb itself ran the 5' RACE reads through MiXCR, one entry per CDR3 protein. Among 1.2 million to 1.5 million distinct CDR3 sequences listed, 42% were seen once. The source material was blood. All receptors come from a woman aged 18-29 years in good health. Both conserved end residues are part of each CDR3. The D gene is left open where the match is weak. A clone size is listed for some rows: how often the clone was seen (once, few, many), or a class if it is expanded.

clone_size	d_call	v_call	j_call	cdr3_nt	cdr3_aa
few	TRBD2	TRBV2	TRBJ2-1	TGTGCCAGCAGTGAGCCTAGCGGGTTTTACAATGAGCAGTTCTTC	CASSEPSGFYNEQFF
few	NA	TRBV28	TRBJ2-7	TGTGCCAGCAGTTTACTCACGGGGGTCCACGAGCAGTACTTC	CASSLLTGVHEQYF
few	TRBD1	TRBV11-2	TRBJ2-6	TGTGCCAGCAGCTTAAGGGGGCTTTCTGGGGCCAACGTCCTGACTTTC	CASSLRGLSGANVLTF
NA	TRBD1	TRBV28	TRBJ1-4	TGTGCCAGCAGTCCAAGGGGGCACGCGAATAATGAAAAACTGTTTTTT	CASSPRGHANNEKLFF
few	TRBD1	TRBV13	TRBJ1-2	TGTGCCAGCAGCGTTCGGACAGGGGAAAACTATGGCTACACCTTC	CASSVRTGENYGYTF
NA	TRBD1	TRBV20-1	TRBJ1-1	TGCAGTGCTAGAAACAGGGGCGCGAACACTGAAGCTTTCTTT	CSARNRGANTEAFF
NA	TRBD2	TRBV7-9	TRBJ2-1	TGTGCCAGCAGCTTAGTACTAGCGGGAGTAAGTGAGCAGTTCTTC	CASSLVLAGVSEQFF
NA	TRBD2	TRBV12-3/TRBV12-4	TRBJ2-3	TGTGCCAGCAGGGGACTAGCGGGAGGGCCGTCGGACACAGATACGCAGTATTTT	CASRGLAGGPSDTDTQYF
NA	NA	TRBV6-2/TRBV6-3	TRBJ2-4	TGTGCCAGCAGTGAACTGCCGGCCTTGGGGCAGTACTTC	CASSELPALGQYF
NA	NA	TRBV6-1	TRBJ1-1	TGTGCCAGCAGTGAAGCAAGGACAGCGAACACTGAAGCTTTCTTT	CASSEARTANTEAFF
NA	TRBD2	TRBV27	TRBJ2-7	TGTGCCAGCAGTGCATCTAGCGGTCCCTCCTACGAGCAGTACTTC	CASSASSGPSYEQYF
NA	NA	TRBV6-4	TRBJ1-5	TGTGCCAGCAGTGAGTTGTTGGGGTGGAGCAATCAGCCCCAGCATTTT	CASSELLGWSNQPQHF
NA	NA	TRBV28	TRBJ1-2	TGTGCCAGCAGGATATGGGGAGGCTACACCTTC	CASRIWGGYTF
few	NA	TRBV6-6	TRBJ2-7	TGTGCCAGCAAGTGGGGAGAGGGCAGCTACGAGCAGTACTTC	CASKWGEGSYEQYF
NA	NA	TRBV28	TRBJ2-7	TGTGCCAGCAAGAACACCTCCTACGAGCAGTACTTC	CASKNTSYEQYF
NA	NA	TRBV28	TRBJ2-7	TGTCCCAGCAGTCGGGGTAAACAGTACTTC	CPSSRGKQYF
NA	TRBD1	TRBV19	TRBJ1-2	TGTGCCAGCGAGGGACAGACTAACTATGGCTACACCTTC	CASEGQTNYGYTF
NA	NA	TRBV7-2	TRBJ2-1	TGTGCCAGCAGCTTAGACGAAGGGCACAATGAGCAGTTCTTC	CASSLDEGHNEQFF
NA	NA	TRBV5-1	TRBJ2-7	TGCGCCAGCAGGCCGGGGGTATCCACCCACGAGCAGTACTTC	CASRPGVSTHEQYF
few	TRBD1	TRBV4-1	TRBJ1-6	TGCGCCAGCAGCCAAGATTCGACAGGGGTAAATAATTCACCCCTCCACTTT	CASSQDSTGVNNSPLHF
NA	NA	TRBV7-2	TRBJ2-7	TGTGCCAGCAGCACTGTTGGGTCTGAGCAGTACTTC	CASSTVGSEQYF
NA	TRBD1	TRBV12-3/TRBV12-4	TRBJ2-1	TGTGCCATCCGGGACGGGACAGGGCACAATGAGCAGTTCTTC	CAIRDGTGHNEQFF
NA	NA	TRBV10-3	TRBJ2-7	TGTGCCATCAGTGGAGGGGACGGGACCTACGAGCAGTACTTC	CAISGGDGTYEQYF
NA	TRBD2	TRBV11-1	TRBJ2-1	TGTGCCGGCAGCTTAGCGGGGATCGGGGGGGCCTCCTACAATGAGCAGTTCTTC	CAGSLAGIGGASYNEQFF
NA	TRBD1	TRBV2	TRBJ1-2	TGTGCCGTCCCTCGAGGGGGCAGCCGGGTACCCAACTATGGCTACACCTTC	CAVPRGGSRVPNYGYTF
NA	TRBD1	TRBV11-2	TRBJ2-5	TGTGCCAGCAGCATCACGACAGGGGCGTTAGAGACCCAGTACTTC	CASSITTGALETQYF
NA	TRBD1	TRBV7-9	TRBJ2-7	TGTGCCAGCAGCTCCAGCCTGGACAGGGCCTCCTACGAGCAGTACTTC	CASSSSLDRASYEQYF
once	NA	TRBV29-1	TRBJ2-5	TGCAGCGTCGATTCTGCCGCGGGGGCCTGGGAGACCCAGTACTTC	CSVDSAAGAWETQYF
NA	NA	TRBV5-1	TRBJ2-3	TGCGCCAGCAGCACCAATACCCAGGTTAGCACAGATACGCAGTATTTT	CASSTNTQVSTDTQYF
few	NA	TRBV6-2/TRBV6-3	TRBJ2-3	TGTGCCAGCAGACCCTCTTCAGATACGCAGTATTTT	CASRPSSDTQYF
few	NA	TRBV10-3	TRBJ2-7	TGTGCCATCAGCCCGGGACCTCGGAGCTCCTACGAGCAGTACTTC	CAISPGPRSSYEQYF
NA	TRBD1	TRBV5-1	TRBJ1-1	TGCACCAGCAGCCCCGGACAGGGTCTGGGAACTGAAGCTTTCTTT	CTSSPGQGLGTEAFF
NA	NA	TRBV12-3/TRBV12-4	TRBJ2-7	TGTGCCAGCAGTGCCGAGGGGGTCCGGTCCTACGAGCAGTACTTC	CASSAEGVRSYEQYF
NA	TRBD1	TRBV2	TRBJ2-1	TGTGCCAGCGCCGGGACAGGGACCTACAATGAGCAGTTCTTC	CASAGTGTYNEQFF
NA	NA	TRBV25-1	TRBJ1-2	TGTGCCAGCAGTGAGATGGGGAGGGGTGGCTACACCTTC	CASSEMGRGGYTF
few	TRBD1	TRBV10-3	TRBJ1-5	TGTGCCACTTTACAGGGGGCGGCCGAACAGCCCCAGCATTTT	CATLQGAAEQPQHF
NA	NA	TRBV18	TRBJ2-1	TGTGCCAGCTCACCCCGGACAGAAACGGAGCAGTTCTTC	CASSPRTETEQFF
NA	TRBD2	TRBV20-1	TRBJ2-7	TGCAGTGCTAGAGATCAGCGGCTAGCGGTTAACAATGAGCAGTACTTC	CSARDQRLAVNNEQYF
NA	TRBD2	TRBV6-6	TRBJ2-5	TGTGCCAGCAGTTCCCAGGGGACTAGCGGTGTGGGAGAGACCCAGTACTTC	CASSSQGTSGVGETQYF
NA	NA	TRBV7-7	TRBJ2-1	TGTGCCAGCAGCTTAGGGCGGGGTCACGAGCAGTTCTTC	CASSLGRGHEQFF
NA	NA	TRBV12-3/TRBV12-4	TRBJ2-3	TGTGCCAGCAGTTTAAGGCGGATCCACACAGATACGCAGTATTTT	CASSLRRIHTDTQYF
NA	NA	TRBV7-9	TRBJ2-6	TGTGCCAGCAGCCCTCGACAGACTGGGGCCAACGTCCTGACTTTC	CASSPRQTGANVLTF
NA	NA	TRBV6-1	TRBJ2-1	TGTGCCAGCAGACGATCAGGGGCCTCGAGCTCCTACAATGAGCAGTTCTTC	CASRRSGASSSYNEQFF
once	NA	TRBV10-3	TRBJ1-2	TGTGCCATCAGTGAGTACAGGGAAAAAGGCTACACCTTC	CAISEYREKGYTF
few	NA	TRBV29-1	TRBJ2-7	TGCAGCCTCATCCGGGGTAACGAGCAGTACTTC	CSLIRGNEQYF
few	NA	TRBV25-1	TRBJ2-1	TGTGCCAGCAGTGTAGGGGGAGGGCCGGGCAATGAGCAGTTCTTC	CASSVGGGPGNEQFF
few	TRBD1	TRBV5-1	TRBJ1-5	TGCGCCAGCAGCTTGGAGACAGGGAGGAATCAGCCCCAGCATTTT	CASSLETGRNQPQHF
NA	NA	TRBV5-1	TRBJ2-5	TGCGCCAGCAACAAAGGAGCCCTGGAGACCCAGTACTTC	CASNKGALETQYF
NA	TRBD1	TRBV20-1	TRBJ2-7	TGCAGTGCGCTAACCGGGACAGGGCCCGAGCAGTACTTC	CSALTGTGPEQYF